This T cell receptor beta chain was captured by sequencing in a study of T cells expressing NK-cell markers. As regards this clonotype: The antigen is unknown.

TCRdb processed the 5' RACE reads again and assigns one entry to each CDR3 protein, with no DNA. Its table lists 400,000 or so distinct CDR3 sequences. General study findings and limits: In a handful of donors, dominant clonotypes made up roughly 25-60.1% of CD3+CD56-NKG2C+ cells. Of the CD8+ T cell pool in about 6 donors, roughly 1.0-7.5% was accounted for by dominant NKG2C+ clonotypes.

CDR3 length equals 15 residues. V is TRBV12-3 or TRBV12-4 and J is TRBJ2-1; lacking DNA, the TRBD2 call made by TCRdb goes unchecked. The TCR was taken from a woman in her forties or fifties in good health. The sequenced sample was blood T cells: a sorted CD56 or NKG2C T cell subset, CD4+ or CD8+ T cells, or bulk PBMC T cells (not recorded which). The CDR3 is CASSFHPGLSNEQFF.